This is a list of T cell receptor beta chains from one sample in a study of T cell responses to AZD1222 COVID-19 vaccine. Clones were read by immunoSEQ multiplex PCR, and TCRdb kept only the in-frame ones, dropping some. Of under 130,000 clones in the sample, roughly 85% are singletons; the top ten hold roughly 2.5%. The specimen comprised peripheral blood, sampled 28 days after the second AZD1222 dose. The receptors derive from an adult who received the AZD1222 COVID-19 vaccine. The CDR3 runs from the conserved cysteine through the conserved F or W. A D gene is named only where the DNA matches it firmly. Clone size appears in some rows only: once, few, many, or a class for an expanded clone.

clone_size	v_call	j_call	d_call	cdr3_nt	cdr3_aa
-	TRBV27	TRBJ2-7	TRBD1	TGTGCCAGCAGTTCCCCCGGGACAGGATTCTACGAGCAGTACTTC	CASSSPGTGFYEQYF
few	TRBV7-3	TRBJ2-1	-	TGTGCCAGCAGCAGACAATTTACAGGGCTCAATGAGCAGTTCTTC	CASSRQFTGLNEQFF
-	TRBV16	TRBJ2-1	-	TGTGCCAGCAGCCGCATCCCCGGGACCACATACAATGAGCAGTTCTTC	CASSRIPGTTYNEQFF
-	TRBV28	TRBJ2-7	TRBD2	TGTGCCAGCAGTTTGTCACTAGCGGGAGGTCGCGAGCAGTACTTC	CASSLSLAGGREQYF
-	TRBV9	TRBJ2-3	-	TGTGCCAGCAGCGGGCGATTCACAGATACGCAGTATTTT	CASSGRFTDTQYF
-	TRBV28	TRBJ1-4	-	TGTGCCAGCAGCCCGACAGGCTCTAATGAAAAACTGTTTTTT	CASSPTGSNEKLFF
-	TRBV28	TRBJ2-7	-	TGTGCCAGCAGTTTGGTAGCGGTTGGCTACGAGCAGTACTTC	CASSLVAVGYEQYF
-	TRBV2	TRBJ1-2	TRBD1	TGTGCCAGCAGTGACGACAGGGCTTATGGCTACACCTTC	CASSDDRAYGYTF
-	TRBV7-2	TRBJ2-1	-	TGTGCCAGCAGCTTATTTGGCCAACAGTTCTTC	CASSLFGQQFF
-	TRBV28	TRBJ1-6	-	TGTGCCAGCGCGGTGGGGGGGGTCATGAGTTCACCCCTCCACTTT	CASAVGGVMSSPLHF
-	TRBV28	TRBJ2-3	-	TGTGCCAGCAGTTTCCGGGAGAGCACAGATACGCAGTATTTT	CASSFRESTDTQYF
-	TRBV6-5	TRBJ2-7	-	TGTGCCAGCAGTTACTCGAGAAGCTGGTCCTACGAGCAGTACTTC	CASSYSRSWSYEQYF
-	TRBV9	TRBJ1-2	TRBD1	TGTGCCAGCAGCCCGATAGGACAGGGAACAAACTATGGCTACACCTTC	CASSPIGQGTNYGYTF
-	TRBV30	TRBJ1-2	-	TGTGCCTGGACCCGGTCAGCTAACTATGGCTACACCTTC	CAWTRSANYGYTF
-	TRBV5-1	TRBJ2-3	-	TGCGCCAGCTCGGGCTCCTCGGCGGCAGATACGCAGTATTTT	CASSGSSAADTQYF
-	TRBV6-5	TRBJ2-5	-	TGTGCCAGCAGCAACAGAGGGGTCAACCAAGAGACCCAGTACTTC	CASSNRGVNQETQYF
-	TRBV11-2	TRBJ2-3	-	TGTGCCAGCAGCTTAGATGGGAGCACAGATACGCAGTATTTT	CASSLDGSTDTQYF
once	TRBV5-1	TRBJ2-3	TRBD2	TGCGCCAGCAGCCCAGGAGGTAGCGGGGCCACAGATACGCAGTATTTT	CASSPGGSGATDTQYF
-	TRBV2	TRBJ1-1	TRBD1	TGTGCCAGCAAATTCGACAGGGGGCTGGGAGCTTTCTTT	CASKFDRGLGAFF
-	TRBV2	TRBJ2-1	TRBD2	TGTGCCAGCAGTGAACTAGCGGTTTCAACAAGTGAGCAGTTCTTC	CASSELAVSTSEQFF
-	TRBV6-6	TRBJ2-7	TRBD2	TGTGCCAGCAGGACTAGCGGGAGCCCCTACGAGCAGTACTTC	CASRTSGSPYEQYF
-	TRBV2	TRBJ2-7	-	TGTGCCAGCAGTAACAACAGGGTGGGGGAGCAGTACTTC	CASSNNRVGEQYF
-	TRBV4-1	TRBJ2-7	TRBD1	TGCGCCAGCAGCCAAGTGAGACAGGGGGCTTACGAGCAGTACTTC	CASSQVRQGAYEQYF
-	TRBV3-1/TRBV3-2	TRBJ2-3	TRBD1	TGTGCCAGCAGCCAAGCCGGGACAGGGGCAGATACGCAGTATTTT	CASSQAGTGADTQYF
-	TRBV6-1	TRBJ2-2	-	TGTGCCAGCAGTGAACAGGGGCCGAGGATCGGGGAGCTGTTTTTT	CASSEQGPRIGELFF
-	TRBV9	TRBJ1-1	-	TGTGCCAGCGGGTCTAACACTGAAGCTTTCTTT	CASGSNTEAFF
-	TRBV6-5	TRBJ2-3	-	TGTGCCAGCAGTTCTGGGAAGGGCGGCACAGATACGCAGTATTTT	CASSSGKGGTDTQYF
-	TRBV5-1	TRBJ2-5	-	TGCGCCAGCAGCTTGATCGAGACCCAGTACTTC	CASSLIETQYF
-	TRBV5-1	TRBJ1-5	-	TGCGCCAGCAGCGAGGGGCCGGGTCAGCCCCAGCATTTT	CASSEGPGQPQHF
-	TRBV28	TRBJ1-3	-	TGTGCCAGCAGTTTAAGCCGGTGGGAGGGAAACACCATATATTTT	CASSLSRWEGNTIYF
-	TRBV3-1/TRBV3-2	TRBJ1-4	-	TGTGCCAGCAGCCAGCAGGCAACTAATGAAAAACTGTTTTTT	CASSQQATNEKLFF
-	TRBV6-5	TRBJ2-1	-	TGTGCCAGCAGCCGGGACGGCAGTAATGAGCAGTTCTTC	CASSRDGSNEQFF
-	TRBV19	TRBJ1-1	-	TGTGCCAGTCACGCGGGGCGCGTTTTGTACACTGAAGCTTTCTTT	CASHAGRVLYTEAFF
-	TRBV7-9	TRBJ1-2	-	TGTGCCAGCAGCTTAGCGCAAACAGACTATGGCTACACCTTC	CASSLAQTDYGYTF
once	TRBV28	TRBJ2-3	TRBD2	TGTGCCAGCAGTGGCGGGGGGGTGATCACAGATACGCAGTATTTT	CASSGGGVITDTQYF
-	TRBV4-2	TRBJ1-2	TRBD1	TGTGCCAGCAGCCAATTCCCATCGACAGGGTTAGGGGGTAACTATGGCTACACCTTC	CASSQFPSTGLGGNYGYTF
-	TRBV6-5	TRBJ2-7	TRBD1	TGTGCCAGCCGAACGACAGGGTCGAGCTCCTACGAGCAGTACTTC	CASRTTGSSSYEQYF
-	TRBV6-2/TRBV6-3	TRBJ2-2	TRBD2	TGTGCCAGCAGTCTGGGACTAGCGAGAAGGGGCGGGGAGCTGTTTTTT	CASSLGLARRGGELFF
-	TRBV9	TRBJ1-5	-	TGTGCCAGCAGCGGTGGAGGGGGCAATCAGCCCCAGCATTTT	CASSGGGGNQPQHF
-	TRBV29-1	TRBJ1-2	-	TGCAGCGTTGAAGAAGCGGGGGGGCCCTATGGCTACACCTTC	CSVEEAGGPYGYTF
-	TRBV28	TRBJ2-7	TRBD1	TGTGCCAGCAGTACCTGGACAGGATCCTACGAGCAGTACTTC	CASSTWTGSYEQYF
-	TRBV18	TRBJ2-3	TRBD2	TGTGCCAGCTCACCACTCCACTCCGGGACTAGCGGGAGGTTTGGGACAGATACGCAGTATTTT	CASSPLHSGTSGRFGTDTQYF
few	TRBV5-6	TRBJ1-5	TRBD1	TGTGCCAGCAGCAGCAACAGGGGGCCCACGGTTTTTAGCAATCAGCCCCAGCATTTT	CASSSNRGPTVFSNQPQHF
-	TRBV7-2	TRBJ1-4	TRBD1	TGTGCCAGCAGCCCCCGGGACAGCTCAACTAATGAAAAACTGTTTTTT	CASSPRDSSTNEKLFF
-	TRBV19	TRBJ1-1	TRBD1	TGTGCCAGTGCGCGACAGGGTCCTAACCCTGAAGCTTTCTTT	CASARQGPNPEAFF
once	TRBV7-2	TRBJ2-7	-	TGTGCCAGCAGCTTAGTAGCGTCCCGACAGACTTCCTACGAGCAGTACTTC	CASSLVASRQTSYEQYF
-	TRBV27	TRBJ1-5	-	TGTGCCAGTGGTGGGTTAGATAGCAATCAGCCCCAGCATTTT	CASGGLDSNQPQHF
-	TRBV5-1	TRBJ1-2	-	TGCGCCAGCAGAGCCGGGACACAGAGTTTTGGCTACACCTTC	CASRAGTQSFGYTF
-	TRBV6-4	TRBJ2-7	-	TGTGCCAGCAGTGAACGACAGCGGGCGGAAGCCGGCGAGCAGTACTTC	CASSERQRAEAGEQYF
-	TRBV30	TRBJ1-5	-	TGTGCCTCTCATTCGGGCATGGGCAATCAGCCCCAGCATTTT	CASHSGMGNQPQHF
-	TRBV7-4	TRBJ1-5	TRBD1	TGTGCCAGCAGCACTACTGACAGGGCAGCTGACAATCAGCCCCAGCATTTT	CASSTTDRAADNQPQHF
-	TRBV28	TRBJ2-7	-	TGTGCCAGCAGCCCGGACCACTACGAGCAGTACTTC	CASSPDHYEQYF
-	TRBV10-3	TRBJ1-6	-	TGTGCCATCAGTCTCCGGGACGGATCAAATTCACCCCTCCACTTT	CAISLRDGSNSPLHF
-	TRBV13	TRBJ2-5	-	TGTGCCAGCAGCTTAGAGGCGCTAGGGGCCCAGTACTTC	CASSLEALGAQYF
-	TRBV6-5	TRBJ1-2	TRBD1	TGTGCCAGCAGGGACAGGGGGCTCTCGGGCTACACCTTC	CASRDRGLSGYTF
-	TRBV18	TRBJ1-1	-	TGTGCCAGCTCACCCCTGGAGACAAACCCAGAAGCTTTCTTT	CASSPLETNPEAFF
-	TRBV30	TRBJ1-5	-	TGTGCCTGGAGTCTAGGGGAGCCCCAGCCCCAGCATTTT	CAWSLGEPQPQHF
-	TRBV30	TRBJ1-5	-	TGTGCCTGGGGACCAAATAGCAATCAGCCCCAGCATTTT	CAWGPNSNQPQHF
few	TRBV19	TRBJ2-2	-	TGTGCCAGTAGTATGAGAACCGGGGAGCTGTTTTTT	CASSMRTGELFF
-	TRBV27	TRBJ2-1	-	TGTGCCAGCAGTCCCTCCAACTACAATGAGCAGTTCTTC	CASSPSNYNEQFF